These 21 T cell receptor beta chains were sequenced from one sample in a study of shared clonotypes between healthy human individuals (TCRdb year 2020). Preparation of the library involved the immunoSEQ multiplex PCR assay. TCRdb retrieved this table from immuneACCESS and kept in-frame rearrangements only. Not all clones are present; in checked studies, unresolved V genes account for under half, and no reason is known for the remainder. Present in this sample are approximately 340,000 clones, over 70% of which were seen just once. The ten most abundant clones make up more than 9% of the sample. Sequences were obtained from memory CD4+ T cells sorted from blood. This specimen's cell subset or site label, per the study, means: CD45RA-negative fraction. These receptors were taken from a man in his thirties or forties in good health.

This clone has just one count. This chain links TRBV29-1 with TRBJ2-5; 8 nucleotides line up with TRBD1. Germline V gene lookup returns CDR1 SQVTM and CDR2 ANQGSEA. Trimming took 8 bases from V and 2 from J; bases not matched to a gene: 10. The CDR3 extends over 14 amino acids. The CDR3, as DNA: TGCAGCATAACAGGGGGAACCCCTCAAGAGACCCAGTACTTC. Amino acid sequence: CSITGGTPQETQYF.

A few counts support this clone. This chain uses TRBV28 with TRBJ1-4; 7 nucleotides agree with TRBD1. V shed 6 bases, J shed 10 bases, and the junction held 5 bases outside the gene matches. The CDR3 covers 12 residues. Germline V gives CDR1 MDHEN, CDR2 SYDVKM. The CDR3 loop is CASRMGQLKLFF. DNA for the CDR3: TGTGCCAGCAGAATGGGACAGCTAAAACTGTTTTTT.

The CDR3: CASIFRDRDNIEQFF. The CDR3 region has the DNA TGTGCCAGCATTTTCCGGGACAGGGATAACATTGAGCAGTTCTTC. V gene TRBV27 combines with J gene TRBJ2-1; TRBD1 matches 9 bases. The CDR3 is made up of 15 amino acids. V dropped 7 bases and J dropped 9; count of bases not matched to a gene: 13. Germline CDR1 MNHEY, CDR2 SMNVEV (reference sequence).

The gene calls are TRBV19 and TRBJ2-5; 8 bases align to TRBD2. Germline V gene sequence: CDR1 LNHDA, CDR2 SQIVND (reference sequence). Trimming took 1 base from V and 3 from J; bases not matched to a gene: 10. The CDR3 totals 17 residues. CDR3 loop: CASSIGFRSGGEETQYF. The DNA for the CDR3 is TGTGCCAGTAGTATAGGTTTCCGGAGCGGGGGCGAAGAGACCCAGTACTTC.

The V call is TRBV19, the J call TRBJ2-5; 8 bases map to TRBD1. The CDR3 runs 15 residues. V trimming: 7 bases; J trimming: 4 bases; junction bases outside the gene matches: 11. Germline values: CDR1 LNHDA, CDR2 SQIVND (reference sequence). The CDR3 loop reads CASTVGQGVGETQYF. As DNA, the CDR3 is TGTGCCAGTACCGTCGGACAGGGCGTTGGAGAGACCCAGTACTTC.

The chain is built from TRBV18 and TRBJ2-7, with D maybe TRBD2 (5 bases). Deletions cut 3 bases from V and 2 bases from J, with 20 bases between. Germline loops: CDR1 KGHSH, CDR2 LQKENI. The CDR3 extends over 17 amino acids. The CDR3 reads CASSPAGLTPRPYEQYF. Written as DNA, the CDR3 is TGTGCCAGCTCACCGGCAGGACTGACACCGAGACCCTACGAGCAGTACTTC.

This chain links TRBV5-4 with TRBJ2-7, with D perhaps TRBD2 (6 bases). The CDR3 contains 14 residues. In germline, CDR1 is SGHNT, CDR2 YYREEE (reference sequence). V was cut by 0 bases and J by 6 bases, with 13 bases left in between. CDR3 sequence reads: CASSLDPGVGEQYF. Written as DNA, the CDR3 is TGTGCCAGCAGCTTGGATCCGGGAGTCGGCGAGCAGTACTTC.

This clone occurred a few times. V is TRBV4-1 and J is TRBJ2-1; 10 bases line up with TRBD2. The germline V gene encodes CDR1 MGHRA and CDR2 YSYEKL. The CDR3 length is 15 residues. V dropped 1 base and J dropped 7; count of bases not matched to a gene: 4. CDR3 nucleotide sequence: TGCGCCAGCAGCCAAGTACTAGCGGGAAGGAATGAGCAGTTCTTC. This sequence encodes CASSQVLAGRNEQFF.

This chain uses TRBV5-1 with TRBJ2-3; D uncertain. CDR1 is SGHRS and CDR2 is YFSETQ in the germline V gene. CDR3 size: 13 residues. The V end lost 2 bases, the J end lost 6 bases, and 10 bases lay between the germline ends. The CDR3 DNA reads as TGCGCCAGCAGCTTTTTGCCTGGGGATACGCAGTATTTT. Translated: CASSFLPGDTQYF. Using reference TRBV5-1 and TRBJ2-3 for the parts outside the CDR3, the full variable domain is KAGVTQTPRYLIKTRGQQVTLSCSPISGHRSVSWYQQTPGQGLQFLFEYFSETQRNKGNFPGRFSGRQFSNSRSEMNVSTLELGDSALYLCASSFLPGDTQYFGPGTRLTVL.

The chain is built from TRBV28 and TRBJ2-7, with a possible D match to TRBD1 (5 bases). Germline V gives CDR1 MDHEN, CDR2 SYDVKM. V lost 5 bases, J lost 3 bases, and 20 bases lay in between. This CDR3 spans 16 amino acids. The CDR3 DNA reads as TGTGCCAGCAGTATCTCAGGGTTAGGGCTCCTCTACGAGCAGTACTTC. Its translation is CASSISGLGLLYEQYF.

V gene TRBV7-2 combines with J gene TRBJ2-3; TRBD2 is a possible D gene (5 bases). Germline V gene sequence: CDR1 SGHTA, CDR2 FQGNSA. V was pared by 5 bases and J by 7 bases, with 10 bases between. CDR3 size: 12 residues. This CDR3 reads CASSAEANTQYF. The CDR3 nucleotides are TGTGCCAGCAGCGCGGAGGCTAATACGCAGTATTTT.

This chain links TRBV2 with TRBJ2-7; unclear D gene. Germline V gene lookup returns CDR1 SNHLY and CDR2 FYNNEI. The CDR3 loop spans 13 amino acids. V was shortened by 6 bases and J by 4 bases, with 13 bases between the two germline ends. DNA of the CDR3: TGTGCCAGCAGCCACGGTGAGAGTTACGAGCAGTACTTC. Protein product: CASSHGESYEQYF.

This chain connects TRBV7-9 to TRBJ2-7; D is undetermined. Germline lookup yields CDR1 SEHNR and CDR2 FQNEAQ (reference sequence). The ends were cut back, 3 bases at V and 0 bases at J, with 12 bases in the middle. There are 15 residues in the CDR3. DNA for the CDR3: TGTGCCAGCAGCTTTTACGCCGATACCTCCTACGAGCAGTACTTC. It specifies CASSFYADTSYEQYF.

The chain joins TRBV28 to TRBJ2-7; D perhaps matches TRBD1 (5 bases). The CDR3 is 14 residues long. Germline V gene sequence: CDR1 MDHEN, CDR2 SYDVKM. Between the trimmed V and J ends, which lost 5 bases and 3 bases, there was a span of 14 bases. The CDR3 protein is CASSRPGFLYEQYF. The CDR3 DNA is TGTGCCAGCAGTCGACCAGGGTTTCTCTACGAGCAGTACTTC.

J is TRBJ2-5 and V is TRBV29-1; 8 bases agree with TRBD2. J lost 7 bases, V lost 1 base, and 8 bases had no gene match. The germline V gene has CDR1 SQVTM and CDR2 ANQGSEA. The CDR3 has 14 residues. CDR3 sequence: CSVEAPSGRGTQYF. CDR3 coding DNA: TGCAGCGTTGAAGCTCCTAGCGGGCGGGGGACCCAGTACTTC.

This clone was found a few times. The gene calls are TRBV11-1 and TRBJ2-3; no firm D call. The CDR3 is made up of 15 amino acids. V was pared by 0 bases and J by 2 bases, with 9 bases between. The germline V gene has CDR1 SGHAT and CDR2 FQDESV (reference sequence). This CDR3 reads CASSLAGISTDTQYF. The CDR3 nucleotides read TGTGCCAGCAGCTTAGCAGGGATTTCCACAGATACGCAGTATTTT.

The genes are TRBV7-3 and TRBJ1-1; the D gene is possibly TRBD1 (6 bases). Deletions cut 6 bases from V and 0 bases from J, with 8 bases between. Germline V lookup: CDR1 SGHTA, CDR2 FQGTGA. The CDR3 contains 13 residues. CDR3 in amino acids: CASSRTVNTEAFF. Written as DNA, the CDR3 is TGTGCCAGCAGTCGGACAGTGAACACTGAAGCTTTCTTT.

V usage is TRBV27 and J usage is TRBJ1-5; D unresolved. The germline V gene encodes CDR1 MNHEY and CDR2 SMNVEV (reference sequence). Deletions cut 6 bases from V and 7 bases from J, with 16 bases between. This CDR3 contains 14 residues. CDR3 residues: CASSPTEGRQPQHF. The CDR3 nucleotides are TGTGCCAGCAGCCCCACGGAGGGCCGGCAGCCCCAGCATTTT.

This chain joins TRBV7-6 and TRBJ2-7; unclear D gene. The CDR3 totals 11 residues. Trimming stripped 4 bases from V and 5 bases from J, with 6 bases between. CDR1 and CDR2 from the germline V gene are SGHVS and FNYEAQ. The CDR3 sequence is CASSSGDEQYF. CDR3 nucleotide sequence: TGTGCCAGCAGCTCGGGCGACGAGCAGTACTTC.

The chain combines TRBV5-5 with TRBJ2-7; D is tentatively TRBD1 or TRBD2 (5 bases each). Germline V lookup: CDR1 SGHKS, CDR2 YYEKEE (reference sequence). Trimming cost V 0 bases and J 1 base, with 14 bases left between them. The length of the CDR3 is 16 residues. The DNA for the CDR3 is TGTGCCAGCAGCTTGGCCCTAGGGACGGAATCCTACGAGCAGTACTTC. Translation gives CASSLALGTESYEQYF.

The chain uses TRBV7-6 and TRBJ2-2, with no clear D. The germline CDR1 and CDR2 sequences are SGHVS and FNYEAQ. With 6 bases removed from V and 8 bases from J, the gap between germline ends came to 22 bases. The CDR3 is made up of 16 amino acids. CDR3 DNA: TGTGCCAGCAGGCTTCTTTACAACCCTGTTAAAGGGGAGCTGTTTTTT. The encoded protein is CASRLLYNPVKGELFF.